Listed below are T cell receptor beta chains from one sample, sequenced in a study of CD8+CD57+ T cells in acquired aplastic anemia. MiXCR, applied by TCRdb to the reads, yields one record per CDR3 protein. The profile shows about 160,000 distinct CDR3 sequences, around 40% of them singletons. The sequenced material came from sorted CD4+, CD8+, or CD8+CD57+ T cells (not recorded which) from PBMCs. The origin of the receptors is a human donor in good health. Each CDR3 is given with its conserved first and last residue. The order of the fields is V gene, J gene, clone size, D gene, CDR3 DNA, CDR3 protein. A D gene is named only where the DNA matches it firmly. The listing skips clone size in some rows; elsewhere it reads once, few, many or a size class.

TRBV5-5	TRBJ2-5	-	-	TGTGCCAGCAGCTTAATGGGGGGACCCCAAGAGACCCAGTACTTC	CASSLMGGPQETQYF
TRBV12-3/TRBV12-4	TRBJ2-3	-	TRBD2	TGTGCCAGCAGTAGTAGCGGGGGGGCATCAGATACGCAGTATTTT	CASSSSGGASDTQYF
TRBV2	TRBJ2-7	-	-	TGTGCCAGCGCTAGGGGGGCAGTCTACGAGCAGTACTTC	CASARGAVYEQYF
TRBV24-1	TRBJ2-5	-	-	TGTGCCACCAGTGACGGACCGCTGGGGGAGACCCAGTACTTC	CATSDGPLGETQYF
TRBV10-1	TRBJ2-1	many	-	TGCGCCAGCAGTCGGCCGGGAGTAGGCGATGAGCAGTTCTTC	CASSRPGVGDEQFF
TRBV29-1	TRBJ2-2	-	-	TGCAGCGCTCAGGCAGCCGCGAACACCGGGGAGCTGTTTTTT	CSAQAAANTGELFF
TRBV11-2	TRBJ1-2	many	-	TGTGCCAGCAGCTTAGTCGCCCCTAACTATGGCTACACCTTC	CASSLVAPNYGYTF
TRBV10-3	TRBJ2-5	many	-	TGTGCCATCAGCTCCCCTGGCAGGTCCCAAGAGACCCAGTACTTC	CAISSPGRSQETQYF
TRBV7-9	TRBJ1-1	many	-	TGTGCCAGCAGCTCCCGGAGGTTCGCATTGAACACTGAAGCTTTCTTT	CASSSRRFALNTEAFF
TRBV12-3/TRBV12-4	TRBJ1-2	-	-	TGTGCCAGCAGTTTAAGGCAGGCCCGCTATGGCTACACCTTC	CASSLRQARYGYTF
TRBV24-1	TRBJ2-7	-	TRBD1	TGTGCCACCAGTGATACTCCGGGACAGGGGTGTATCTACGAGCAGTACTTC	CATSDTPGQGCIYEQYF
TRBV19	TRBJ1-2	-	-	TGTGCCATCTACACGGGAGGGTTCGGCTACACCTTC	CAIYTGGFGYTF
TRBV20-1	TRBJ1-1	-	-	TGCAGTGCTAGACAGGGAACCCCTGAAGCTTTCTTT	CSARQGTPEAFF
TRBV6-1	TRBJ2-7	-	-	TGTGCCACCGATGGACAGTACGAGCAGTACTTC	CATDGQYEQYF
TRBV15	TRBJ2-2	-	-	TGTGCCACCAGCCCGCGGACGAACACCGGGGAGCTGTTTTTT	CATSPRTNTGELFF
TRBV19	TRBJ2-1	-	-	TGTGCCACCCGTAGAGGCGGGGAGCAGTTCTTC	CATRRGGEQFF
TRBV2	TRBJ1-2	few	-	TGTGCCAGCAGTGTTCAGGACAGCTATGGCTACACCTTC	CASSVQDSYGYTF
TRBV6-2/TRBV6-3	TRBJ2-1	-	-	TGTGCCAGCAGTTACAGGGGGGCCTACAATGAGCAGTTCTTC	CASSYRGAYNEQFF
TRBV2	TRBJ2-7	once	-	TGTGCCACGGGGGGGACAGGGTCCTACGAGCAGTACTTC	CATGGTGSYEQYF
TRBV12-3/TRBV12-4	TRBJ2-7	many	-	TGTGCCAGCAGTTTAAAGGCGGGAAGCCCCTACGAGCAGTACTTC	CASSLKAGSPYEQYF
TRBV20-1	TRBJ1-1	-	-	TGCAGTGCTTGGGACCGACTTTTGAACACTGAAGCTTTCTTT	CSAWDRLLNTEAFF
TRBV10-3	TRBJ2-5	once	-	TGTGCCATCAGTGACCTCAGGGTTCAAGAGACCCAGTACTTC	CAISDLRVQETQYF
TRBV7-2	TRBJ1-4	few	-	TGTGCCAGCAGCTTACAAACATCCGGGGAGGAAAAACTGTCTTTT	CASSLQTSGEEKLSF
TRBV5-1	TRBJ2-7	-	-	TGCGCCAGCAGCCCCCAGCAGTACTTC	CASSPQQYF
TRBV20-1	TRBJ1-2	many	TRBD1	TGCAGTGCCTCCCTCGGACAGGGTAACTATGGCTACACCTTC	CSASLGQGNYGYTF
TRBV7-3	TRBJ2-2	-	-	TGTGCCAGCAGTTTGGGGTTTTACGCCGGGGAGCTGTTTTTT	CASSLGFYAGELFF